These T cell receptor beta chains were read from a single sample in a study of glioma-infiltrating T cells. TCRdb reprocessed the multiplex PCR reads with MiXCR, giving one entry per CDR3 protein. This sample has 300,000 to 450,000 distinct CDR3 sequences; 41% occur once, and the top ten carry about 12%. The sequencing input was glioma tissue, nonneoplastic brain tissue, or PBMCs (not recorded which). The receptor set was obtained from a human donor with low-grade glioma or glioblastoma, undergoing nonglioma brain surgery, or in good health (not recorded which). CDR3s include the opening cysteine and the closing phenylalanine or tryptophan. A D gene is named only where the DNA matches it firmly. Only part of the rows carry a size: once, few, many, or a class if the clone is expanded.

v_gene,d_gene,j_gene,abundance,CDR3aa,CDR3nt
TRBV28,.,TRBJ2-1,.,CASGLRRGRGFF,TGTGCCAGCGGACTTAGACGGGGGCGGGGGTTCTTC
TRBV27,.,TRBJ1-1,many,CASRQQGPNTEAFF,TGTGCCAGCAGGCAACAGGGTCCGAACACTGAAGCTTTCTTT
TRBV27,.,TRBJ2-7,many,CASSLIAGSYEQYF,TGTGCCAGCAGTTTAATTGCAGGCTCCTACGAGCAGTACTTC
TRBV20-1,.,TRBJ2-7,once,CSASAPYKGRHEQYF,TGCAGTGCTAGTGCCCCGTATAAAGGGCGCCACGAGCAGTACTTC
TRBV4-1,.,TRBJ2-3,.,CASSQPVMADTQYF,TGCGCCAGCAGCCAACCTGTGATGGCAGATACGCAGTATTTT
TRBV7-2,.,TRBJ2-1,once,CASSWIDYNEEFF,TGTGCCAGCAGCTGGATCGACTACAATGAGGAGTTCTTC
TRBV7-2,.,TRBJ2-5,.,CASSIARTTQETQYF,TGTGCCAGCAGCATAGCCAGGACAACCCAAGAGACCCAGTACTTC
TRBV4-2,TRBD2,TRBJ2-3,few,CASSQALLAGATDTQYF,TGTGCCAGCAGCCAAGCCTTACTAGCGGGAGCAACAGATACGCAGTATTTT
TRBV20-1,TRBD2,TRBJ2-1,.,CSAELAGGSYNEQFF,TGCAGTGCCGAACTAGCGGGAGGCTCCTACAATGAGCAGTTCTTC
TRBV7-3,.,TRBJ2-7,few,CASSFRQMISYEQYF,TGTGCCAGCAGCTTCCGGCAGATGATTTCCTACGAGCAGTACTTC
TRBV7-9,TRBD1,TRBJ2-7,few,CASSSGTASEGQYF,TGTGCCAGCAGTTCCGGGACAGCGTCCGAGGGGCAGTACTTC
TRBV24-1,TRBD2,TRBJ2-1,many,CATSDISGSYNEQFF,TGTGCCACCAGTGATATAAGCGGGAGCTACAATGAGCAGTTCTTC
TRBV27,TRBD2,TRBJ2-7,many,CASRLAGESEQYF,TGTGCCAGCAGACTAGCGGGAGAAAGCGAGCAGTACTTC
TRBV28,TRBD1,TRBJ2-5,.,CASRKTGTSETQYF,TGTGCCAGCAGAAAGACAGGGACCTCAGAGACCCAGTACTTC
TRBV27,TRBD1,TRBJ2-3,many,CASSLSGTDNTDTQYF,TGTGCCAGCAGTTTGTCTGGGACAGACAACACAGATACGCAGTATTTT
TRBV6-1,.,TRBJ2-1,.,CATGVGGWNEQFF,TGTGCCACCGGGGTAGGAGGCTGGAATGAGCAGTTCTTC
TRBV20-1,.,TRBJ1-1,many,CSAPRTVRTEAFF,TGCAGTGCTCCAAGGACTGTCCGGACTGAAGCTTTCTTT
TRBV20-1,.,TRBJ2-7,many,CSAGTGESYEYEQYF,TGCAGTGCCGGGACTGGCGAATCATACGAATACGAGCAGTACTTC
TRBV30,TRBD2,TRBJ2-1,.,CAWMGLAGGTYNEQFF,TGTGCCTGGATGGGGCTAGCGGGAGGTACCTACAATGAGCAGTTCTTC
TRBV4-1,.,TRBJ2-3,.,CASSQVDYSTDTQYF,TGCGCCAGCAGCCAGGTGGACTACAGCACAGATACGCAGTATTTT
TRBV5-1,TRBD2,TRBJ2-3,.,CASSLADGRRADTQYF,TGCGCCAGCAGCTTGGCCGACGGGAGGAGGGCAGATACGCAGTATTTT
TRBV20-1,.,TRBJ2-1,few,CSSNRVSYNEQFF,TGCAGTAGCAACAGGGTCTCCTACAATGAGCAGTTCTTC
TRBV7-2,TRBD2,TRBJ2-1,.,CASSSQSLAGNEQFF,TGTGCCAGCAGCTCACAATCCCTAGCGGGAAACGAGCAGTTCTTC
TRBV4-1,.,TRBJ2-7,.,CASSQVPGKTYEQYF,TGCGCCAGCAGCCAAGTCCCCGGGAAAACCTACGAGCAGTACTTC
TRBV27,.,TRBJ1-1,few,CAISESWGVNTEAFF,TGTGCCATCAGTGAGTCTTGGGGGGTCAACACTGAAGCTTTCTTT
TRBV25-1,.,TRBJ2-7,.,CASSESQIGGEQYF,TGTGCCAGCAGTGAATCCCAAATTGGGGGCGAGCAGTACTTC
TRBV5-4,TRBD1,TRBJ1-2,.,CASTSDRITYGYTF,TGTGCCAGCACCTCGGACAGGATAACTTATGGCTACACCTTC
TRBV7-2,TRBD2,TRBJ2-3,many,CASSWGGDTQYF,TGTGCCAGCAGCTGGGGGGGGGATACGCAGTATTTT
TRBV6-1,.,TRBJ1-1,.,CASRNLMNTEAFF,TGTGCCAGCAGGAACTTAATGAACACTGAAGCTTTCTTT
TRBV4-2,.,TRBJ1-1,few,CASSQEGREAFF,TGTGCCAGCAGCCAAGAGGGGCGCGAAGCTTTCTTT
TRBV20-1,.,TRBJ1-1,.,CSARAPIAEAFF,TGCAGTGCTAGAGCTCCTATAGCTGAAGCTTTCTTT
TRBV27,TRBD1,TRBJ2-2,.,CASSYSHGTGGPGELFF,TGTGCCAGCAGTTACTCCCATGGGACAGGGGGTCCCGGGGAGCTGTTTTTT
TRBV28,.,TRBJ2-7,many,CASSLLGAPREQYF,TGTGCCAGCAGTTTATTGGGGGCTCCCCGCGAGCAGTACTTC
TRBV7-6,TRBD1,TRBJ1-1,few,CASSHFPDRADTEAFF,TGTGCCAGCAGCCATTTCCCGGACAGGGCGGACACTGAAGCTTTCTTT
TRBV19,.,TRBJ1-5,few,CASDPRGHSNQPQHF,TGTGCCAGCGACCCCAGGGGTCATAGCAATCAGCCCCAGCATTTT
TRBV6-1,.,TRBJ2-3,many,CASTRQESTDTQYF,TGTGCCAGCACTAGACAGGAAAGCACAGATACGCAGTATTTT
TRBV4-1,.,TRBJ2-7,.,CASSQDGPGNSYEQYF,TGCGCCAGCAGCCAAGATGGTCCTGGGAACTCCTACGAGCAGTACTTC
TRBV18,.,TRBJ2-1,.,CASSSLGGREQFF,TGTGCCAGCTCATCTCTAGGGGGGCGTGAGCAGTTCTTC
TRBV2,TRBD1,TRBJ1-3,once,CASSESTGSSGNTIYF,TGTGCCAGCAGTGAGTCGACAGGGAGCTCTGGAAACACCATATATTTT
TRBV9,.,TRBJ1-1,.,CASSVGFRGTKAFF,TGTGCCAGCAGCGTAGGTTTCCGGGGAACTAAAGCTTTCTTT
TRBV28,TRBD2,TRBJ2-7,few,CASSTSGISYEQYF,TGTGCCAGCAGTACTAGCGGCATATCTTACGAGCAGTACTTC
TRBV6-2/TRBV6-3,TRBD1,TRBJ1-5,.,CASRMTGAGKPQHF,TGTGCCAGCAGGATGACAGGGGCGGGTAAGCCCCAGCATTTT
TRBV10-3,TRBD2,TRBJ2-3,.,CAISTFGSGRATDTQYF,TGTGCCATCAGTACCTTCGGAAGCGGGAGGGCCACAGATACGCAGTATTTT
TRBV5-4,.,TRBJ2-1,.,CASTITKGTPFNNEQFF,TGTGCCAGCACCATAACTAAAGGGACCCCTTTCAACAATGAGCAGTTCTTC
TRBV28,TRBD2,TRBJ2-5,many,CASSFREAETQYF,TGTGCCAGCAGTTTTCGGGAGGCGGAGACCCAGTACTTC
TRBV7-2,.,TRBJ2-2,.,CASSFRVRRDNTGELFF,TGTGCCAGCAGCTTCCGGGTCCGGCGGGATAACACCGGGGAGCTGTTTTTT
TRBV20-1,TRBD1,TRBJ1-1,.,CSARSGGLNTEAFF,TGCAGTGCTAGATCAGGGGGGCTGAACACTGAAGCTTTCTTT
TRBV28,.,TRBJ2-1,.,CASGFALEPGHLSNEQFF,TGTGCCAGCGGTTTCGCCCTTGAACCGGGACATCTATCCAATGAGCAGTTCTTC